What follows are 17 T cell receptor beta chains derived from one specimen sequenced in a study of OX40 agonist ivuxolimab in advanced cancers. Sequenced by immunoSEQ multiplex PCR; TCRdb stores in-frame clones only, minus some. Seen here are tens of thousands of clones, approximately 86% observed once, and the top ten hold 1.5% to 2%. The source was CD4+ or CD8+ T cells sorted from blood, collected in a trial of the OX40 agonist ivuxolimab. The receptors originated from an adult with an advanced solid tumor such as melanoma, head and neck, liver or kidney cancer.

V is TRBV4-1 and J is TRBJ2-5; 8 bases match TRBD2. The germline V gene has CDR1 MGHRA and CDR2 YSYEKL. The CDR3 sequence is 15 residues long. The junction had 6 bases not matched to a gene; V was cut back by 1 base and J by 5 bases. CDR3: CASSQAQRGRETQYF. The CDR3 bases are TGCGCCAGCAGCCAAGCACAGCGGGGGCGGGAGACCCAGTACTTC.

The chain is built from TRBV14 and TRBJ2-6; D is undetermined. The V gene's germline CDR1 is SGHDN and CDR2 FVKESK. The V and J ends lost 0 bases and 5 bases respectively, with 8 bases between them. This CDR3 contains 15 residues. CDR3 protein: CASSQERGWANVLTF. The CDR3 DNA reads TGTGCCAGCAGCCAAGAGAGAGGTTGGGCCAACGTCCTGACTTTC.

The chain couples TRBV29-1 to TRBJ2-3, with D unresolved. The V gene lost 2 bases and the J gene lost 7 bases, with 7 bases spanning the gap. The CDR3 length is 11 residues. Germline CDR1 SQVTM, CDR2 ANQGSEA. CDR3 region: CSVERTYTQYF. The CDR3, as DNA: TGCAGCGTTGAACGGACCTATACGCAGTATTTT.

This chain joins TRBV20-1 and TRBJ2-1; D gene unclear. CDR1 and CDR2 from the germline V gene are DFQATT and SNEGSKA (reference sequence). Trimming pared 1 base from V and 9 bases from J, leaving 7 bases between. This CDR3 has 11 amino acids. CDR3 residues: CSARVRGEQFF. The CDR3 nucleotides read TGCAGTGCTAGAGTTAGAGGTGAGCAGTTCTTC.

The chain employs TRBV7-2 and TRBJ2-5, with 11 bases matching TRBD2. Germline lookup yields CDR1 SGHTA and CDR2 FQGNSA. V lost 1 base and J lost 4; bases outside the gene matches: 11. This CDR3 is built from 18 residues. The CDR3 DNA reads TGTGCCAGCAGCTTAGGGACGCTAGCGGGAGGACTAGGAGAGACCCAGTACTTC. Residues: CASSLGTLAGGLGETQYF.

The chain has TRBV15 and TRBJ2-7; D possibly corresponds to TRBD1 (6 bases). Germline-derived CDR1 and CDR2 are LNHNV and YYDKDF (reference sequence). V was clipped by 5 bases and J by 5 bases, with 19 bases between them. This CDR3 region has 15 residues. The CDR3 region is CATSRNRAPTDEQYF. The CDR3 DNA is TGTGCCACCAGCCGCAACAGGGCCCCCACGGACGAGCAGTACTTC.

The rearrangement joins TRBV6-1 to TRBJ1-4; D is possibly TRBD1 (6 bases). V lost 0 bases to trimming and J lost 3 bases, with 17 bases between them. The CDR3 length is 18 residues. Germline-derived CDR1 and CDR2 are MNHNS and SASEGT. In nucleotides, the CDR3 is TGTGCCAGCAGTGAAGCGGGAATTCAACAGGGCTCTAATGAAAAACTGTTTTTT. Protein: CASSEAGIQQGSNEKLFF.

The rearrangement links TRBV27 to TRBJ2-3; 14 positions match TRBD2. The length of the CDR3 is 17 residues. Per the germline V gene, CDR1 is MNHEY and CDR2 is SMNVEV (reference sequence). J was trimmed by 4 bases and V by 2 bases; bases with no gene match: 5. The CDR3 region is CASSLGPGLAGADTQYF. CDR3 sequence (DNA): TGTGCCAGCAGTTTAGGTCCGGGACTAGCGGGAGCAGATACGCAGTATTTT.

Here the CDR3 reads CASSARWDPLTDTQYF. For the CDR3, the DNA is TGTGCCAGCAGCGCCCGCTGGGACCCATTGACAGATACGCAGTATTTT. The chain couples TRBV4-2 to TRBJ2-3, with D perhaps being TRBD1 or TRBD2 (5 bases each). The ends were cut back, 5 bases at V and 3 bases at J, with 18 bases in the middle. The CDR3 is made up of 16 amino acids. Germline CDR1 reads LGHNA; CDR2 reads YNFKEQ.

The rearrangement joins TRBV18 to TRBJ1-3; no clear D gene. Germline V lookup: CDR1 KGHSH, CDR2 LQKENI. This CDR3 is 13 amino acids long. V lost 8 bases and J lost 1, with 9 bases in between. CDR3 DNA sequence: TGTGCCAGCGCTACAGTTTCTGGAAACACCATATATTTT. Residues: CASATVSGNTIYF.

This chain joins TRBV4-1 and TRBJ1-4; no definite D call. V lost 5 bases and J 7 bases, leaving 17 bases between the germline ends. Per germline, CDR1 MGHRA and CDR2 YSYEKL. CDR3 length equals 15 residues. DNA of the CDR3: TGCGCCAGCAGCATAAACACAGCCCAGGCTGAAAAACTGTTTTTT. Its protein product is CASSINTAQAEKLFF.

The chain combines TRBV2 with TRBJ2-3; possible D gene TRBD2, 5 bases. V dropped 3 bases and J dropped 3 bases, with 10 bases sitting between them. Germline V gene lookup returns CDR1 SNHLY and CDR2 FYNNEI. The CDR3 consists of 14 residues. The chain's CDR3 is CASSEGSGTDTQYF. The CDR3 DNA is TGTGCCAGCAGTGAGGGCTCGGGGACAGATACGCAGTATTTT.

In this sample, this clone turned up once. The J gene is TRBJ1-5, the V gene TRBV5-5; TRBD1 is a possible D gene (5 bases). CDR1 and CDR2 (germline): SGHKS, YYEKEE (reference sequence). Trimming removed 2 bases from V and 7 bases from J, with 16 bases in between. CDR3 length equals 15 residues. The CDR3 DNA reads TGTGCCAGCAGCTTATGGCAGGGCGAGTGGCAGCCCCAGCATTTT. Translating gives CASSLWQGEWQPQHF.

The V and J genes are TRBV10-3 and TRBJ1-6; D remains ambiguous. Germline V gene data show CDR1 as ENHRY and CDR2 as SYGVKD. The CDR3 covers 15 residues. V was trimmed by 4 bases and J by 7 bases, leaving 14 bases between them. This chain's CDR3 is CAISGAEGGNSPLHF. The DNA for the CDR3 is TGTGCCATCAGTGGGGCCGAGGGAGGGAATTCACCCCTCCACTTT.

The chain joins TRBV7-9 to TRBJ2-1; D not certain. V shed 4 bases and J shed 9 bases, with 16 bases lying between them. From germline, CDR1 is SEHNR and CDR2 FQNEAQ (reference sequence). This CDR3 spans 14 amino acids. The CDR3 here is CASSSRGTVGEQFF. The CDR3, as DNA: TGTGCCAGCAGCTCCCGAGGAACGGTAGGTGAGCAGTTCTTC.

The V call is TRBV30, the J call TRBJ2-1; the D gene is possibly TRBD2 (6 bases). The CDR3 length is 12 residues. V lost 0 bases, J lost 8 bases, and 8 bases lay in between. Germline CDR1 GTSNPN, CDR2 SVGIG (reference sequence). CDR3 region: CAWSVLAYEQFF. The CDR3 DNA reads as TGTGCCTGGAGTGTCCTAGCGTATGAGCAGTTCTTC.

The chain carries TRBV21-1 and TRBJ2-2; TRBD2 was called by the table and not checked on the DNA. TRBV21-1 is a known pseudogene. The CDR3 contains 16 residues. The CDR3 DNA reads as TGTGCCAGCAGCAACTTTCTAGCGGGAGGGGACGGGGAGCTGTTTTTT. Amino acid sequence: CASSNFLAGGDGELFF.